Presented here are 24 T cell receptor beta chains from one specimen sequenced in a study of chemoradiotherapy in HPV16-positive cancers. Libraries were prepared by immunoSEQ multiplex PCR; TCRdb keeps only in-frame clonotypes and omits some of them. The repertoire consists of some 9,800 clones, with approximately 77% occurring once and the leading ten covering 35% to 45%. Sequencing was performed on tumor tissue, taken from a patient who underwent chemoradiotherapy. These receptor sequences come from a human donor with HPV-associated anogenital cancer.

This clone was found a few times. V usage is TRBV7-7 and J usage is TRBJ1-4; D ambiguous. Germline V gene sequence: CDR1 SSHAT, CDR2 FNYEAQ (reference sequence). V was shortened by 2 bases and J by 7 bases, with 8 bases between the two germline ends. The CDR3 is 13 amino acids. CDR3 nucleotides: TGTGCCAGCAGCTTACAACCAACTGAAAAACTGTTTTTT. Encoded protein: CASSLQPTEKLFF.

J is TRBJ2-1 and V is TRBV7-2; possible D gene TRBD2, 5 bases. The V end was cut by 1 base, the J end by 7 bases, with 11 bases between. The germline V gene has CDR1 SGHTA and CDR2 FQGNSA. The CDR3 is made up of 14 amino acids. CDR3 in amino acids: CASSLELTGNEQFF. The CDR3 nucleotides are TGTGCCAGCAGCTTAGAATTAACGGGGAATGAGCAGTTCTTC.

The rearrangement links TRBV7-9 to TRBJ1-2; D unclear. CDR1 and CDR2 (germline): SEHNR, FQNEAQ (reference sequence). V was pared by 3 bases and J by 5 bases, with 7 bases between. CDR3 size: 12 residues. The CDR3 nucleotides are TGTGCCAGCAGCTTTTCGGGATATGGCTACACCTTC. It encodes CASSFSGYGYTF.

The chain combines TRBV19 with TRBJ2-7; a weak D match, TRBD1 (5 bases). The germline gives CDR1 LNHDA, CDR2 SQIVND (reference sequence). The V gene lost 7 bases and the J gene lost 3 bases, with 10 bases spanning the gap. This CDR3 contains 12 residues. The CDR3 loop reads CASNGRDYEQYF. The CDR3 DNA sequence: TGTGCCAGTAATGGCAGGGACTACGAGCAGTACTTC.

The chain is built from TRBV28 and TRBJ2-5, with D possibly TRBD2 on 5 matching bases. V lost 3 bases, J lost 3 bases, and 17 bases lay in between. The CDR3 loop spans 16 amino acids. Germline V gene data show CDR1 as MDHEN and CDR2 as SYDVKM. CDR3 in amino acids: CASSLPISSGEETQYF. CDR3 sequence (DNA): TGTGCCAGCAGTTTGCCGATTAGCTCCGGGGAAGAGACCCAGTACTTC.

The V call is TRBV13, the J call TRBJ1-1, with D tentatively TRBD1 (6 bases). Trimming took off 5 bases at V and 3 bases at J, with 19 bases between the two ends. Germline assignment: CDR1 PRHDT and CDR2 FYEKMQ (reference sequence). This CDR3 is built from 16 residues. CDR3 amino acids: CASSLEIQGRDTEAFF. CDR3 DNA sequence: TGTGCCAGCAGCCTAGAGATACAGGGAAGGGACACTGAAGCTTTCTTT.

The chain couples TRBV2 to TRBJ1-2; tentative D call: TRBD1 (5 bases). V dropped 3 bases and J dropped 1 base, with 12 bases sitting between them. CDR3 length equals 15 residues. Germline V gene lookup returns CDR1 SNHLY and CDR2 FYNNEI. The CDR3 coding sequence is TGTGCCAGCAGTGATTGGGGGAGATTTAACTATGGCTACACCTTC. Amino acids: CASSDWGRFNYGYTF.

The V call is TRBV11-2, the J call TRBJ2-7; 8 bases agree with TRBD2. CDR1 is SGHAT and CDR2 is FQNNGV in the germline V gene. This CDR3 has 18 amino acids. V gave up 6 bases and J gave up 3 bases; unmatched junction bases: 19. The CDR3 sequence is CASRRLRYSGREVYEQYF. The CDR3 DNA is TGTGCCAGCAGGAGACTCCGTTATTCAGGGCGGGAGGTCTACGAGCAGTACTTC.

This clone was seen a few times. CDR3 amino acids: CAGTPGSYNEQFF. Written as DNA, the CDR3 is TGTGCCGGAACACCAGGGTCCTACAATGAGCAGTTCTTC. This chain uses TRBV7-9 with TRBJ2-1; possibly TRBD1 for D (5 bases). From germline, CDR1 is SEHNR and CDR2 FQNEAQ (reference sequence). Trimming shortened V by 11 bases and J by 1 base, and 12 bases separated the two germline ends. The length of the CDR3 is 13 residues. The full variable domain, completed using reference TRBV7-9 and TRBJ2-1, is DTGVSQNPRHKITKRGQNVTFRCDPISEHNRLYWYRQTLGQGPEFLTYFQNEAQLEKSRLLSDRFSAERPKGSFSTLEIQRTEQGDSAMYLCAGTPGSYNEQFFGPGTRLTVL.

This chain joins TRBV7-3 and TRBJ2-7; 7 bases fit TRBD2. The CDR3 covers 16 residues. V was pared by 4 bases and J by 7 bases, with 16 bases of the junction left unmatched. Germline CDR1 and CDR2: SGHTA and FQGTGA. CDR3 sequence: CASSSQRGLSMEEQYF. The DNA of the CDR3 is TGTGCCAGCAGCTCCCAGCGGGGACTCTCAATGGAGGAGCAGTACTTC. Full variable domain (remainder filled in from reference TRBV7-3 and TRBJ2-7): GAGVSQTPSNKVTEKGKYVELRCDPISGHTALYWYRQSLGQGPEFLIYFQGTGAADDSGLPNDRFFAVRPEGSVSTLKIQRTERGDSAVYLCASSSQRGLSMEEQYFGPGTRLTVT.

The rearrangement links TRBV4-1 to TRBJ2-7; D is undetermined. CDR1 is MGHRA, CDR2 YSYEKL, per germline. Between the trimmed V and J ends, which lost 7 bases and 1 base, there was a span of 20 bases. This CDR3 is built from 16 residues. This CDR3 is CASNPTGRSRSYEQYF. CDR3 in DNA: TGCGCCAGCAACCCAACTGGGCGCAGTAGATCCTACGAGCAGTACTTC.

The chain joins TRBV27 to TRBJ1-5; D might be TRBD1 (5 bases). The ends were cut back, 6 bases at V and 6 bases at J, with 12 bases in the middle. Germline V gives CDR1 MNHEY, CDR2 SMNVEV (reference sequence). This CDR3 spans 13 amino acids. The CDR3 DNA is TGTGCCAGCAGCTTGGACAACACTCAGCCCCAGCATTTT. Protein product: CASSLDNTQPQHF.

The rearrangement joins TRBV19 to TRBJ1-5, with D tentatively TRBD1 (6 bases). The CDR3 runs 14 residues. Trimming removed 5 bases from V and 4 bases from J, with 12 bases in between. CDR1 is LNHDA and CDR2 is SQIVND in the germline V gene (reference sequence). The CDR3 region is CASSFGQGNQPQHF. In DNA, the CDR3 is TGTGCCAGTAGTTTTGGCCAGGGGAATCAGCCCCAGCATTTT.

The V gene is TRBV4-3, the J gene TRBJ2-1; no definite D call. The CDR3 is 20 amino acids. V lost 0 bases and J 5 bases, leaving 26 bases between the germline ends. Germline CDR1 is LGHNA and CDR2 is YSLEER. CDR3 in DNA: TGCGCCAGCAGCCAAGATCAGTTCTTTTCTGACTCCTCCACCGACAATGAGCAGTTCTTC. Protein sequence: CASSQDQFFSDSSTDNEQFF.

The CDR3, as DNA: TGTGCCAGCACCCGCGACAGGGGAAACGAAAAACTGTTTTTT. It yields the protein CASTRDRGNEKLFF. This chain uses TRBV18 with TRBJ1-4; 8 positions agree with TRBD1. The CDR3 runs to 14 residues. In germline, CDR1 is KGHSH, CDR2 LQKENI. The V segment lost 8 bases and the J segment 8 bases; nucleotides outside the gene matches: 10. Looking up the rest from reference TRBV18 and TRBJ1-4 gives the full variable domain: NAGVMQNPRHLVRRRGQEARLRCSPMKGHSHVYWYRQLPEEGLKFMVYLQKENIIDESGMPKERFSAEFPKEGPSILRIQQVVRGDSAAYFCASTRDRGNEKLFFGSGTQLSVL.

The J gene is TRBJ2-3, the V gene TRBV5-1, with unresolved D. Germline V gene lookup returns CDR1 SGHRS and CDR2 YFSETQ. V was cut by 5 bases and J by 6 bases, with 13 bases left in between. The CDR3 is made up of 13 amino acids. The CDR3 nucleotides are TGCGCCAGCAGATCACAAAGAAGTGATACGCAGTATTTT. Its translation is CASRSQRSDTQYF.

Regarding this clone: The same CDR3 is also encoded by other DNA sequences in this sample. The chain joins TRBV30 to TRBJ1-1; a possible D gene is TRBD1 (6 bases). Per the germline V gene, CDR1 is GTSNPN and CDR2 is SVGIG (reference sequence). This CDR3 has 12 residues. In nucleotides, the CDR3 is TGTGCTCAGGGGCTCCTGTTAACCGAAGCTTTCTTT. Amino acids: CAQGLLLTEAFF.

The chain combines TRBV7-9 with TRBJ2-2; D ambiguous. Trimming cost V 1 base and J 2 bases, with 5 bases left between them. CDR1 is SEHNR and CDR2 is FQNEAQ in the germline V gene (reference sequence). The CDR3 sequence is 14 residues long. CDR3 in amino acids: CASSLGSNTGELFF. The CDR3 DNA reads TGTGCCAGCAGCTTAGGCAGTAACACCGGGGAGCTGTTTTTT.

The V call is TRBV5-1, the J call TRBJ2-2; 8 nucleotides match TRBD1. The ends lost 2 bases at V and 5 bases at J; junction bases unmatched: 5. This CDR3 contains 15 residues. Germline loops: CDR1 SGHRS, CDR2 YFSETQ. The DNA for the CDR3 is TGCGCCAGCAGCTTCTCAGGGGGCGCAACCGGGGAGCTGTTTTTT. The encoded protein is CASSFSGGATGELFF.

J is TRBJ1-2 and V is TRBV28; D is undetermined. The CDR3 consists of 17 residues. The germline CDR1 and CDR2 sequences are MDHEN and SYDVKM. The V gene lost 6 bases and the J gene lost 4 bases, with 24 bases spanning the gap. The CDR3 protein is CASSLGVDKPNLYGYTF. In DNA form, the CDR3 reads TGTGCCAGCAGCCTGGGAGTAGACAAGCCGAACCTCTATGGCTACACCTTC.

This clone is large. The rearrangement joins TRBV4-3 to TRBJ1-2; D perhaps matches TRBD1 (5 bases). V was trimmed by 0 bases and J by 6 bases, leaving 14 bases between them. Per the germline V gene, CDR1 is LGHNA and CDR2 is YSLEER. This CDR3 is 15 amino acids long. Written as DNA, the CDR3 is TGCGCCAGCAGCCAAGATGAGGGGAGGAGGGATGGCTACACCTTC. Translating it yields CASSQDEGRRDGYTF.

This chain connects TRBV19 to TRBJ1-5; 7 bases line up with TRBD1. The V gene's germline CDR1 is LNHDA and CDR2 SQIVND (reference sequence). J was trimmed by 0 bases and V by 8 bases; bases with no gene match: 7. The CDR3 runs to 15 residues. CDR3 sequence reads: CASALRGYSNQPQHF. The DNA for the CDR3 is TGTGCCAGTGCGCTCAGGGGGTATAGCAATCAGCCCCAGCATTTT.

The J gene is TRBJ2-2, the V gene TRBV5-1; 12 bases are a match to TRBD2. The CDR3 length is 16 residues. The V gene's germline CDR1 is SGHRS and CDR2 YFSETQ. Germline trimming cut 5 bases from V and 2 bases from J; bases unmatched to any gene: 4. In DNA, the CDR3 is TGCGCCAGCAGGTCGACTAGCGGGGGAAACACCGGGGAGCTGTTTTTT. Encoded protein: CASRSTSGGNTGELFF. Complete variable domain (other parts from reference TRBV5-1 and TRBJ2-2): KAGVTQTPRYLIKTRGQQVTLSCSPISGHRSVSWYQQTPGQGLQFLFEYFSETQRNKGNFPGRFSGRQFSNSRSEMNVSTLELGDSALYLCASRSTSGGNTGELFFGEGSRLTVL.

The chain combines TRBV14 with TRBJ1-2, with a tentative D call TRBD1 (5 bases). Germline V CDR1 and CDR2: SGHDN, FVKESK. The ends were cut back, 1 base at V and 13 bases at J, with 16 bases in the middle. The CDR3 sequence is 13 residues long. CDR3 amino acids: CASSQGGGGIATF. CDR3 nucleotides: TGTGCCAGCAGCCAAGGTGGGGGTGGGATCGCCACCTTC.